A single sample is the source of the 30 T cell receptor beta chains below, sequenced in a study of cytomegalovirus exposure and HLA in healthy donors (dated by TCRdb to about 2017). The library came from the immunoSEQ multiplex PCR assay. The immuneACCESS repertoire file appears here via TCRdb, limited to in-frame rearrangements. These files lack a portion of the clones; in checked studies, under half of the deficit traces to unresolved V genes, and the cause of the others is not known. Across this sample there are some 70,000 clones, with more than 95% seen only once. The ten largest clones capture approximately 2.5% of the sample. The sample was PBMCs. All receptors derive from a man aged 18 to 29 in good health and CMV-seronegative.

The V call is TRBV9, the J call TRBJ2-1, with a weak D call TRBD1 (5 bases). CDR3 length equals 15 residues. Germline CDR1 reads SGDLS; CDR2 reads YYNGEE. V was trimmed by 0 bases and J by 4 bases, leaving 11 bases between them. The DNA of the CDR3 is TGTGCCAGCAGCGTAGGATCAGGGCAGTACAATGAGCAGTTCTTC. It specifies CASSVGSGQYNEQFF.

This clone was detected only once. This chain connects TRBV25-1 to TRBJ2-6; D is unclear. The CDR3 length is 15 residues. Trimming left V 1 base short and J 4 bases short, with 8 bases between. Germline CDR1 and CDR2: MGHDK and SYGVNS. The CDR3 DNA sequence: TGTGCCAGCAGTGAATCCAAAGCAGGGGCCAACGTCCTGACTTTC. Translation: CASSESKAGANVLTF.

This chain uses TRBV19 with TRBJ1-4; D call uncertain. Germline-derived CDR1 and CDR2 are LNHDA and SQIVND (reference sequence). This CDR3 is 15 amino acids long. The V gene lost 4 bases and the J gene lost 0 bases, with 9 bases spanning the gap. CDR3 DNA: TGTGCCAGTAGTAGAGACGGAGCAACTAATGAAAAACTGTTTTTT. It encodes CASSRDGATNEKLFF. The full variable domain, completed using reference TRBV19 and TRBJ1-4, is DGGITQSPKYLFRKEGQNVTLSCEQNLNHDAMYWYRQDPGQGLRLIYYSQIVNDFQKGDIAEGYSVSREKKESFPLTVTSAQKNPTAFYLCASSRDGATNEKLFFGSGTQLSVL.

This chain uses TRBV27 with TRBJ2-5, with 8 bases fitting TRBD1. Germline V gives CDR1 MNHEY, CDR2 SMNVEV (reference sequence). Trimming took 5 bases from V and 5 from J; bases not matched to a gene: 4. The CDR3 sequence is 13 residues long. CDR3 sequence: CASSRRQGETQYF. In nucleotides, the CDR3 is TGTGCCAGCAGTCGAAGACAGGGGGAGACCCAGTACTTC.

The chain uses TRBV5-4 and TRBJ2-5, with 7 positions matching TRBD2. The CDR3 has 17 residues. J was trimmed by 5 bases and V by 4 bases; bases with no gene match: 17. Germline loops: CDR1 SGHNT, CDR2 YYREEE (reference sequence). The CDR3 region has the DNA TGTGCCAGCAGCCCCGGGGGGATGGGAGAAGGGAGGGAGACCCAGTACTTC. Its protein product is CASSPGGMGEGRETQYF.

This chain joins TRBV9 and TRBJ2-1; tentatively, D is TRBD1 (6 bases). Trimming removed 0 bases from V and 4 bases from J, with 14 bases in between. Per the germline V gene, CDR1 is SGDLS and CDR2 is YYNGEE. The CDR3 has 16 residues. This CDR3 reads CASSVENRAFYNEQFF. CDR3 sequence (DNA): TGTGCCAGCAGCGTAGAAAACAGGGCGTTTTACAATGAGCAGTTCTTC. Full variable domain (outside the CDR3, taken from reference TRBV9 and TRBJ2-1): DSGVTQTPKHLITATGQRVTLRCSPRSGDLSVYWYQQSLDQGLQFLIQYYNGEERAKGNILERFSAQQFPDLHSELNLSSLELGDSALYFCASSVENRAFYNEQFFGPGTRLTVL.

The chain couples TRBV5-4 to TRBJ2-3, with a weak D call TRBD2 (5 bases). The germline V and J ends were trimmed by 0 bases and 2 bases, with 10 bases remaining between them. CDR1 SGHNT and CDR2 YYREEE come from the germline V gene (reference sequence). The CDR3 is 15 residues long. CDR3 nucleotides: TGTGCCAGCAGCTTGGGGACTTCCTTCACAGATACGCAGTATTTT. Translation gives CASSLGTSFTDTQYF.

The gene calls are TRBV9 and TRBJ1-4, with 8 bases fitting TRBD1. The CDR3 extends over 18 amino acids. With V trimmed by 4 bases and J by 4 bases, 15 bases remained unmatched. The germline V gene has CDR1 SGDLS and CDR2 YYNGEE. CDR3 in DNA: TGTGCCAGCAGCCCAATAGACCGACAGGGGCAGCGTAATGAAAAACTGTTTTTT. Encoded protein: CASSPIDRQGQRNEKLFF.

The chain employs TRBV6-5 and TRBJ2-5; 7 bases agree with TRBD1. Germline V gene sequence: CDR1 MNHEY, CDR2 SVGAGI. Trimming cost V 5 bases and J 1 base; bases outside gene matches: 4. The length of the CDR3 is 14 residues. The CDR3 nucleotides are TGTGCCAGCAGTCCCACAGGGGTCCAAGAGACCCAGTACTTC. Its translation is CASSPTGVQETQYF.

This sequence joins TRBV5-5 and TRBJ1-5, with TRBD1 as a possible D gene (6 bases). The germline V and J ends were trimmed by 3 bases and 4 bases, with 17 bases remaining between them. This CDR3 has 16 amino acids. Germline values: CDR1 SGHKS, CDR2 YYEKEE (reference sequence). CDR3: CASSSGMDSLNQPQHF. CDR3 in DNA: TGTGCCAGCAGCTCGGGGATGGACAGCTTGAATCAGCCCCAGCATTTT. Using reference TRBV5-5 and TRBJ1-5 for the parts outside the CDR3, the full variable domain is DAGVTQSPTHLIKTRGQQVTLRCSPISGHKSVSWYQQVLGQGPQFIFQYYEKEERGRGNFPDRFSARQFPNYSSELNVNALLLGDSALYLCASSSGMDSLNQPQHFGDGTRLSIL.

This chain links TRBV27 with TRBJ2-1; 14 positions match TRBD2. The CDR3 covers 16 residues. V gave up 6 bases and J gave up 6 bases; unmatched junction bases: 7. Germline V gives CDR1 MNHEY, CDR2 SMNVEV (reference sequence). The CDR3 nucleotides are TGTGCCAGCAGCCCGGGACTAGCGGGAGATGGCAATGAGCAGTTCTTC. This sequence encodes CASSPGLAGDGNEQFF.

V is TRBV6-1 and J is TRBJ1-3; TRBD1 matches 7 bases. The CDR3 covers 17 residues. V was clipped by 3 bases and J by 2 bases; unmatched bases: 10. The germline V gene encodes CDR1 MNHNS and CDR2 SASEGT. The CDR3 loop reads CASSDNPGQLTGNTIYF. The CDR3 bases are TGTGCCAGCAGTGACAATCCGGGACAGCTAACTGGAAACACCATATATTTT.

The chain has TRBV6-7 and TRBJ2-5; D remains unclear. TRBV6-7 is recorded as an ORF, its role being uncertain. This CDR3 contains 12 residues. Between the trimmed V and J ends, which lost 2 bases and 2 bases, there was a span of 3 bases. This CDR3 is CASSYLQETQYF. CDR3 coding DNA: TGTGCCAGCAGTTACCTGCAAGAGACCCAGTACTTC.

J is TRBJ2-5 and V is TRBV6-1; possibly TRBD2 for D (7 bases). There are 14 residues in the CDR3. The V gene's germline CDR1 is MNHNS and CDR2 SASEGT. Between the trimmed V and J ends, which lost 4 bases and 2 bases, there was a span of 11 bases. In nucleotides, the CDR3 is TGTGCCAGCAGTGGGGGGGGCGGACAAGAGACCCAGTACTTC. This codes for CASSGGGGQETQYF.

The chain carries TRBV6-5 and TRBJ1-4; D not certain. Between the trimmed V and J ends, which lost 6 bases and 8 bases, there was a span of 16 bases. This CDR3 contains 14 residues. Germline V gene lookup returns CDR1 MNHEY and CDR2 SVGAGI. The CDR3 DNA is TGTGCCAGCAGACGCGGGCAGGAAAGGGAAAAACTGTTTTTT. Its protein product is CASRRGQEREKLFF.

In nucleotides, the CDR3 is TGTGCCAGCAGTCGGAGGGGAACCTACAATGAGCAGTTCTTC. It yields the protein CASSRRGTYNEQFF. The V call is TRBV27, the J call TRBJ2-1, with D maybe TRBD2 (6 bases). V was shortened by 5 bases and J by 2 bases, with 10 bases between the two germline ends. This CDR3 has 14 amino acids. CDR1 is MNHEY and CDR2 is SMNVEV in the germline V gene (reference sequence).

This sequence joins TRBV6-1 and TRBJ1-6, with TRBD1 matching over 7 bases. V was clipped by 4 bases and J by 9 bases; unmatched bases: 6. This CDR3 contains 14 residues. Germline-derived CDR1 and CDR2 are MNHNS and SASEGT. In DNA form, the CDR3 reads TGTGCCAGCAGTGCGGACAGGTCTGGTTCACCCCTCCACTTT. Protein sequence: CASSADRSGSPLHF.

The V gene is TRBV25-1, the J gene TRBJ1-1, with TRBD1 matching over 7 bases. J gave up 0 bases and V 3 bases, and 1 base lay outside the gene matches. This CDR3 region has 14 residues. CDR1 is MGHDK and CDR2 is SYGVNS in the germline V gene. CDR3 loop: CASSETGLNTEAFF. The CDR3 DNA sequence: TGTGCCAGCAGTGAGACAGGGTTGAACACTGAAGCTTTCTTT.

The rearrangement links TRBV29-1 to TRBJ2-7; 11 positions match TRBD2. In germline, CDR1 is SQVTM, CDR2 ANQGSEA. The CDR3 length is 16 residues. With V trimmed by 2 bases and J by 6 bases, 12 bases remained unmatched. The CDR3 region has the DNA TGCAGCGTTGAACAAACCTTGGGGCTAGCGGGAGGCGAGCAGTACTTC. Amino acids: CSVEQTLGLAGGEQYF.

The chain carries TRBV5-1 and TRBJ2-1; TRBD2 matches at 10 bases. Germline lookup yields CDR1 SGHRS and CDR2 YFSETQ. There are 15 residues in the CDR3. V gave up 3 bases and J gave up 3 bases; unmatched junction bases: 3. CDR3 residues: CASSSSGSDYNEQFF. In DNA form, the CDR3 reads TGCGCCAGCAGCTCTAGCGGGAGTGACTACAATGAGCAGTTCTTC.

The chain carries TRBV29-1 and TRBJ2-7; the D gene is possibly TRBD2 (7 bases). V shed 7 bases and J shed 0 bases, with 13 bases lying between them. The length of the CDR3 is 13 residues. CDR1 is SQVTM and CDR2 is ANQGSEA in the germline V gene. DNA of the CDR3: TGCAGCGCGAGGGGGGGAAACTCCTACGAGCAGTACTTC. This encodes CSARGGNSYEQYF.

The gene calls are TRBV27 and TRBJ1-3, with D unresolved. Germline CDR1 MNHEY, CDR2 SMNVEV (reference sequence). V was trimmed by 6 bases and J by 0 bases, leaving 9 bases between them. The CDR3 runs to 14 residues. The CDR3 DNA reads TGTGCCAGCAGGCCATCTAGCTCTGGAAACACCATATATTTT. It encodes CASRPSSSGNTIYF.

The rearrangement uses TRBV7-6 and TRBJ1-1, with 8 positions matching TRBD1. Germline V gene data show CDR1 as SGHVS and CDR2 as FNYEAQ. The CDR3 length is 16 residues. Germline trimming cut 1 base from V and 1 base from J; bases unmatched to any gene: 5. The CDR3 spells CASSLVSTGGNTEAFF. CDR3 DNA sequence: TGTGCCAGCAGCTTAGTAAGCACAGGGGGGAACACTGAAGCTTTCTTT.

V and J are TRBV11-3 and TRBJ1-1; 7 nucleotides line up with TRBD1. From germline, CDR1 is SGHNT and CDR2 YENEEA. The V segment lost 0 bases and the J segment 0 bases; nucleotides outside the gene matches: 7. CDR3 length: 17 residues. CDR3 DNA sequence: TGTGCCAGCAGCTTAGATCCGGACAGGATTATGAACACTGAAGCTTTCTTT. This translates into CASSLDPDRIMNTEAFF.

V and J are TRBV28 and TRBJ2-1; 9 positions match TRBD1. Germline loops: CDR1 MDHEN, CDR2 SYDVKM. V was clipped by 6 bases and J by 5 bases; unmatched bases: 8. This CDR3 is built from 15 residues. CDR3 protein: CASSGRDRVNNEQFF. The CDR3 region has the DNA TGTGCCAGCAGCGGCCGGGACAGGGTAAACAATGAGCAGTTCTTC.

The chain joins TRBV5-4 to TRBJ1-1; D gene uncertain. The CDR3 loop spans 15 amino acids. Per germline, CDR1 SGHNT and CDR2 YYREEE (reference sequence). V lost 4 bases, J lost 1 base, and 14 bases lay in between. Here the CDR3 reads CASSQDVRENTEAFF. The CDR3 coding sequence is TGTGCCAGCAGCCAGGACGTGCGGGAGAACACTGAAGCTTTCTTT.

The chain recombines TRBV6-1 with TRBJ2-5, with TRBD2 as a possible D gene (5 bases). The CDR3 totals 17 residues. Trimming stripped 4 bases from V and 0 bases from J, with 18 bases between. Germline V gene data show CDR1 as MNHNS and CDR2 as SASEGT. The CDR3 DNA sequence: TGTGCCAGCAGTGCCTGGACTTTAGGCTTGCACCAAGAGACCCAGTACTTC. Amino acid sequence: CASSAWTLGLHQETQYF.

This chain connects TRBV5-6 to TRBJ2-5; a possible D gene is TRBD2 (6 bases). V was trimmed by 4 bases and J by 4 bases, leaving 20 bases between them. This CDR3 has 16 amino acids. Germline CDR1 reads SGHDT; CDR2 reads YYEEEE. CDR3 amino acids: CASSPEVGGRGETQYF. The CDR3 DNA reads as TGTGCCAGCAGCCCTGAGGTCGGAGGGCGAGGAGAGACCCAGTACTTC.

As DNA, the CDR3 is TGTGCCACCAGCAGCACCCTGGACAGGGCGGATCAGCCCCAGCATTTT. As protein: CATSSTLDRADQPQHF. This chain links TRBV15 with TRBJ1-5, with 8 bases identical to TRBD1. This CDR3 region has 16 residues. Trimming cost V 3 bases and J 5 bases; bases outside gene matches: 9. The germline V gene encodes CDR1 LNHNV and CDR2 YYDKDF (reference sequence).

The V and J genes are TRBV4-1 and TRBJ1-2; 10 bases map to TRBD1. J lost 3 bases, V lost 4 bases, and 5 bases had no gene match. CDR3 length: 15 residues. The germline V gene encodes CDR1 MGHRA and CDR2 YSYEKL. CDR3 DNA sequence: TGCGCCAGCAGCCCAAGGGGGACAGGGGACTATGGCTACACCTTC. The encoded protein is CASSPRGTGDYGYTF.